A few counts support the clone carrying this T cell receptor beta chain. These data originate in a study of T cells after yellow fever vaccination. In TCRdb, the 5' RACE reads were re-called with MiXCR into one record per CDR3 protein. The sample has 450,000 to 650,000 distinct CDR3 sequences; roughly 12% are singletons. The V gene lost 7 bases and the J gene lost 0 bases, with 7 bases spanning the gap. This CDR3 is 12 amino acids long. CDR1 and CDR2 (germline): MGHDK, SYGVNS. The chain links TRBV25-1 to TRBJ2-7; TRBD1 is a possible D gene (5 bases). The origin of this receptor is a young man who received the YFV17D yellow fever vaccine. The sample here was PBMCs, taken on the day of the yellow fever booster vaccination. CDR3 in DNA: TGTGCCAGCACAGGGAACTCCTACGAGCAGTACTTC. It encodes CASTGNSYEQYF.